The 7 T cell receptor beta chains below come from one sample, sequenced in a study of blood T cell repertoires in COVID-19. Sequenced by immunoSEQ multiplex PCR; TCRdb stores in-frame clones only, minus some. The sample yields around 60,000 clones, around four fifths seen once. Sequencing was carried out using peripheral blood. The receptors shown here come from a man aged 65 to 85 with acute or convalescent COVID-19.

The chain uses TRBV28 and TRBJ2-3; TRBD1 matches 11 bases. Germline CDR1 is MDHEN and CDR2 is SYDVKM. The CDR3 totals 17 residues. V shed 4 bases and J 1 base; nucleotides not matched to a gene: 7. The CDR3 bases are TGTGCCAGCAGTTCGACCGGGACAGGGGGAGGCACAGATACGCAGTATTTT. As protein: CASSSTGTGGGTDTQYF.

CDR3 residues: CASSRLAQETQYF. Written as DNA, the CDR3 is TGTGCCAGCAGCCGACTAGCCCAAGAGACCCAGTACTTC. V is TRBV3-1 (or the pseudogene TRBV3-2) and J is TRBJ2-5, with 7 bases identical to TRBD2. V was clipped by 4 bases and J by 1 base; unmatched bases: 0. Germline V gene lookup returns CDR1 LGHDT and CDR2 YNNKEL (reference sequence). This CDR3 comprises 13 residues.

The V and J genes are TRBV5-4 and TRBJ2-7; 7 bases match TRBD1. The V gene end was trimmed by 2 bases and the J gene end by 2 bases; junction bases not matched to a gene: 1. Germline CDR1 reads SGHNT; CDR2 reads YYREEE (reference sequence). The CDR3 has 13 amino acids. The CDR3 coding sequence is TGTGCCAGCAGCTTACAGGGGACCTACGAGCAGTACTTC. Translation gives CASSLQGTYEQYF.

The chain recombines TRBV9 with TRBJ2-3; 12 bases map to TRBD2. Per germline, CDR1 SGDLS and CDR2 YYNGEE. The V segment lost 0 bases and the J segment 0 bases; nucleotides outside the gene matches: 14. The CDR3 loop spans 21 amino acids. The CDR3 sequence: CASSVDRLGRTSGKSTDTQYF. Written as DNA, the CDR3 is TGTGCCAGCAGCGTAGATCGTCTGGGGAGGACTAGCGGGAAAAGCACAGATACGCAGTATTTT.

The chain employs TRBV5-1 and TRBJ2-3; D uncertain. This CDR3 contains 12 residues. V was clipped by 3 bases and J by 2 bases, with 4 bases between them. CDR1 and CDR2 from the germline V gene are SGHRS and YFSETQ. The CDR3 protein is CASSSNTDTQYF. For the CDR3, the DNA is TGCGCCAGCAGCTCCAACACAGATACGCAGTATTTT.

V and J are TRBV13 and TRBJ1-4, with 7 bases aligning to TRBD1. The junction had 6 bases not matched to a gene; V was cut back by 2 bases and J by 6 bases. Germline CDR1 and CDR2: PRHDT and FYEKMQ (reference sequence). The CDR3 has 15 amino acids. DNA of the CDR3: TGTGCCAGCAGCTTACGGCTCAGGGGGGATGAAAAACTGTTTTTT. This encodes CASSLRLRGDEKLFF.

The rearrangement links TRBV5-1 to TRBJ1-1; D may be TRBD1 (6 bases). CDR1 is SGHRS, CDR2 YFSETQ, per germline. This CDR3 contains 17 residues. With 4 bases removed from V and 0 bases from J, the gap between germline ends came to 19 bases. The CDR3 loop reads CASSINPRGSMNTEAFF. As DNA, the CDR3 is TGCGCCAGCAGCATAAACCCCAGGGGATCCATGAACACTGAAGCTTTCTTT.